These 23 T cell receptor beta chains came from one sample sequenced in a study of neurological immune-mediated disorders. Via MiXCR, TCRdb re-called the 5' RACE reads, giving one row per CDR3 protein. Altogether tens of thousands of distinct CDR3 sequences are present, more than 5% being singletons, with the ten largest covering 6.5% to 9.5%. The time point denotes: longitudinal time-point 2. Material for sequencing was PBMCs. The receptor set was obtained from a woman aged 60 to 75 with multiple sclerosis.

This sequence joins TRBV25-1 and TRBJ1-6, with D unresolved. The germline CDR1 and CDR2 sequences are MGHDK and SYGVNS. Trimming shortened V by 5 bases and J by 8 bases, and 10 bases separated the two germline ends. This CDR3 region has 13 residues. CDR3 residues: CASSPQFHSPLHF. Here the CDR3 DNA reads TGTGCCAGCAGTCCACAGTTTCATTCACCCCTCCACTTT.

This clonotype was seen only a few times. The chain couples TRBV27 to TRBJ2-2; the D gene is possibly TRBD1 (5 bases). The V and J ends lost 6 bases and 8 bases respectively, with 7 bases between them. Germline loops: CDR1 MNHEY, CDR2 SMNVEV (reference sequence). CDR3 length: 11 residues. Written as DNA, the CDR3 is TGTGCCAGCAGGACAGCTGGGGAGCTGTTTTTT. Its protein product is CASRTAGELFF.

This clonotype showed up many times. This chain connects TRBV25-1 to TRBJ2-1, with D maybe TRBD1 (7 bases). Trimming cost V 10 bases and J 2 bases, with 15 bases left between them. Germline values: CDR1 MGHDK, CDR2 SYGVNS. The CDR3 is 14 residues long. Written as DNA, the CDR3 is TGTGCCACAACAGGGGAGGCGACCTACAATGAGCAGTTCTTC. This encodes CATTGEATYNEQFF.

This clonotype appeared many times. CDR3: CASSQVGNYEQYF. DNA for the CDR3: TGCGCCAGCAGCCAAGTAGGGAATTACGAGCAGTACTTC. This chain connects TRBV4-1 to TRBJ2-7; no reliable D call. The CDR3 length is 13 residues. V lost 1 base and J 4 bases, leaving 8 bases between the germline ends. Germline V gives CDR1 MGHRA, CDR2 YSYEKL.

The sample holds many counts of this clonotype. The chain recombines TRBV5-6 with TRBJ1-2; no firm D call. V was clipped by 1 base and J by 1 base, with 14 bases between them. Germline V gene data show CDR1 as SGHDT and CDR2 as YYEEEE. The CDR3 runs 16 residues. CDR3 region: CASSLSSVPYNYGYTF. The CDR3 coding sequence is TGTGCCAGCAGCTTGAGTTCCGTACCCTATAACTATGGCTACACCTTC.

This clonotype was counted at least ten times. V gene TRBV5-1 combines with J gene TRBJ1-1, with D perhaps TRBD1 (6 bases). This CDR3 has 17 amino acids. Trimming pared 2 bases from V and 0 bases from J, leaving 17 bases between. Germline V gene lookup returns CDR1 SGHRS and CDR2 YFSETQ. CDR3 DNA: TGCGCCAGCAGCTTTCTCAATACGACAGGACTGAACACTGAAGCTTTCTTT. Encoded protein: CASSFLNTTGLNTEAFF.

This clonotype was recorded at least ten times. The CDR3 bases are TGCAGTGCTACAGCCGGAGGGACCGCTGAAGCTTTCTTT. The encoded protein is CSATAGGTAEAFF. The J gene is TRBJ1-1, the V gene TRBV20-1; a possible D gene is TRBD1 (5 bases). Trimming left V 4 bases short and J 6 bases short, with 15 bases between. The germline gives CDR1 DFQATT, CDR2 SNEGSKA (reference sequence). The CDR3 has 13 residues.

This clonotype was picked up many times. CDR3 sequence (DNA): TGTGCCAGCAGCTCCGCGCCCGGGCCCGGCACAGATACGCAGTATTTT. Encoded protein: CASSSAPGPGTDTQYF. The J gene is TRBJ2-3, the V gene TRBV7-2; D gene ambiguous. Trimming left V 4 bases short and J 1 base short, with 15 bases between. The CDR3 contains 16 residues. Germline values: CDR1 SGHTA, CDR2 FQGNSA.

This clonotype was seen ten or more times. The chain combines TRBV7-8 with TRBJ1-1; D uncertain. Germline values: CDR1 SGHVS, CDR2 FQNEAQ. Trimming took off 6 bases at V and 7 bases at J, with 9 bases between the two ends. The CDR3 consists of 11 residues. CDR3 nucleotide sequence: TGTGCCAGCAGTCCTAAACATGAAGCTTTCTTT. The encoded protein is CASSPKHEAFF.

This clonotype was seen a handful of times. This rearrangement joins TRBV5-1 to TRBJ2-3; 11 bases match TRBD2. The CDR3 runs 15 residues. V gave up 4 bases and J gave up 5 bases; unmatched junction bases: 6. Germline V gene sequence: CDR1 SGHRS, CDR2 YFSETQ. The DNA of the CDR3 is TGCGCCAGCAGCAAAAAACTAGCGGGGGAAGATACGCAGTATTTT. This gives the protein CASSKKLAGEDTQYF.

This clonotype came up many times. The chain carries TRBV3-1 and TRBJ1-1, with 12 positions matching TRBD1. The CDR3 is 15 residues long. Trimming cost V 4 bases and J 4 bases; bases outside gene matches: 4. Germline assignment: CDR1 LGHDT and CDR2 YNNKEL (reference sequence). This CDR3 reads CASSPRDRGPTEAFF. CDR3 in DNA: TGTGCCAGCAGCCCCCGGGACAGGGGGCCCACTGAAGCTTTCTTT.

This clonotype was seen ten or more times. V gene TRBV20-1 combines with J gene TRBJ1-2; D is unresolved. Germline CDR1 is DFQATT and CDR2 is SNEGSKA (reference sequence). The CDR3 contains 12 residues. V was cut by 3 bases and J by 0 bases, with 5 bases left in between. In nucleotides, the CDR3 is TGCAGTGCTAGGGGTACTAACTATGGCTACACCTTC. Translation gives CSARGTNYGYTF.

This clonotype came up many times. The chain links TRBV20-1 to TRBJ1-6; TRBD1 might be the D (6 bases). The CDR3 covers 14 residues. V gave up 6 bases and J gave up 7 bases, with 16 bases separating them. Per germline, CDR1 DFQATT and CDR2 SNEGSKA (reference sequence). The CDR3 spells CSATGQLANSPLHF. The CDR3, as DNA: TGCAGTGCCACCGGACAGTTGGCCAATTCACCCCTCCACTTT.

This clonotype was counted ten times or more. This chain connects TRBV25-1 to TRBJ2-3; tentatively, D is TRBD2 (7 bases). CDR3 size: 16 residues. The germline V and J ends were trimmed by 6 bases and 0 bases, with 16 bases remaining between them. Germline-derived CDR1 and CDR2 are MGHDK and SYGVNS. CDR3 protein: CASSLRGGRSTDTQYF. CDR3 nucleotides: TGTGCCAGCAGCCTGAGGGGGGGCCGAAGCACAGATACGCAGTATTTT.

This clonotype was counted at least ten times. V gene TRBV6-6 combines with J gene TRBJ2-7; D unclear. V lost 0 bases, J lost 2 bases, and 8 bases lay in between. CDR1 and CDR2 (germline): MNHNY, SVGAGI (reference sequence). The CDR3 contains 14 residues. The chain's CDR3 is CASSYSRRTYEQYF. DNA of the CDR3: TGTGCCAGCAGTTACTCGCGCCGGACCTACGAGCAGTACTTC.

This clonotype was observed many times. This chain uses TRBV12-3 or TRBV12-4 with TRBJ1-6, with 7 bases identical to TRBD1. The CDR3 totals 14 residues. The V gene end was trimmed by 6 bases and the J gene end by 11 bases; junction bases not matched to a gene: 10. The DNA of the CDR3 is TGTGCCAGCAGGGAACAGGGGACCAGGACACCCCTCCACTTT. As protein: CASREQGTRTPLHF.

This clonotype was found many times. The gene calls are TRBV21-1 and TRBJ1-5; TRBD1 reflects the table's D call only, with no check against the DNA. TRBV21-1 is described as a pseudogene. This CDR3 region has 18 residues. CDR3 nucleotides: TGTGCCAGCAGCAAATTAGGAACGAGGGGGGCAGGCAATCAGCCCCAGCATTTT. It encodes CASSKLGTRGAGNQPQHF.

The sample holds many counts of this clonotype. The CDR3 sequence is CASSLVDRAGGYTF. CDR3 sequence (DNA): TGTGCCAGCAGCTTGGTGGACAGGGCAGGCGGCTACACCTTC. The chain links TRBV5-6 to TRBJ1-2; 8 nucleotides align to TRBD1. CDR1 is SGHDT and CDR2 is YYEEEE in the germline V gene. The CDR3 has 14 residues. The V gene end was trimmed by 0 bases and the J gene end by 8 bases; junction bases not matched to a gene: 6.

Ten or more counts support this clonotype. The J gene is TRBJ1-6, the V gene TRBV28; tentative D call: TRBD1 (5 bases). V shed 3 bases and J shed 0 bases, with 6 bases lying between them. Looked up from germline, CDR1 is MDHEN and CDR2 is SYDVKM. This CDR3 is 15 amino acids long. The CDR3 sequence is CASSFGGSYNSPLHF. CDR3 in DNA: TGTGCCAGCAGTTTCGGGGGCTCCTATAATTCACCCCTCCACTTT.

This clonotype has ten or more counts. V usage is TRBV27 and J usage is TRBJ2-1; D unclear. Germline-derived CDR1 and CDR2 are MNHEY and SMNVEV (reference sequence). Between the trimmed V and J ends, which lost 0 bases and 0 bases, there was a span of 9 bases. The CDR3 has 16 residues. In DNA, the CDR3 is TGTGCCAGCAGTTTATCTTCAGGTAGCTCCTACAATGAGCAGTTCTTC. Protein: CASSLSSGSSYNEQFF.

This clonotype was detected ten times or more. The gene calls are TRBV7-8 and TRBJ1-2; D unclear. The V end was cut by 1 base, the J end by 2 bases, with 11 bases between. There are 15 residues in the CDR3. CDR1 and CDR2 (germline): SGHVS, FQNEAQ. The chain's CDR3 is CASSLGGGGNYGYTF. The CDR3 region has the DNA TGTGCCAGCAGCTTAGGGGGTGGCGGGAACTATGGCTACACCTTC.

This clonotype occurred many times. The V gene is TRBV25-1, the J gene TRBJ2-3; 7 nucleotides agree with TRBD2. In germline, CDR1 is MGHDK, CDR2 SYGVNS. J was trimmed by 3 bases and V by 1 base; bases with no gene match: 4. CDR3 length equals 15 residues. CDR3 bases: TGTGCCAGCAGTGAATGGGAGGGGAGTACAGATACGCAGTATTTT. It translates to CASSEWEGSTDTQYF. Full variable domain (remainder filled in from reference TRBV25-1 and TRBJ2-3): EADIYQTPRYLVIGTGKKITLECSQTMGHDKMYWYQQDPGMELHLIHYSYGVNSTEKGDLSSESTVSRIRTEHFPLTLESARPSHTSQYLCASSEWEGSTDTQYFGPGTRLTVL.

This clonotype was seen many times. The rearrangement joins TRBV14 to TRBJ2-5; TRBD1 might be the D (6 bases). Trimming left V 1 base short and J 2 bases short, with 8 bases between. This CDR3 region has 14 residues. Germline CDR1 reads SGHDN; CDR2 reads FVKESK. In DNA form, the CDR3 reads TGTGCCAGCAGCCAAGTAAGGGGGCAAGAGACCCAGTACTTC. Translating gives CASSQVRGQETQYF.